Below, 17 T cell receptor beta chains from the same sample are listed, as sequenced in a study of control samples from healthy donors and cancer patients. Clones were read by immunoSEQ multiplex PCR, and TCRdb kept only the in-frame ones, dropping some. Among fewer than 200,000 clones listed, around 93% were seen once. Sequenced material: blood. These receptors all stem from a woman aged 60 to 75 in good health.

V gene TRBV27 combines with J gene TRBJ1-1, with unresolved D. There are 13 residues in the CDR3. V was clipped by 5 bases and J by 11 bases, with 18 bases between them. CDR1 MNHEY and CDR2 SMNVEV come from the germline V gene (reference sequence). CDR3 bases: TGTGCCAGCAGTCCCTCCCCGAAAGGGATGGCTTTCTTT. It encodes CASSPSPKGMAFF.

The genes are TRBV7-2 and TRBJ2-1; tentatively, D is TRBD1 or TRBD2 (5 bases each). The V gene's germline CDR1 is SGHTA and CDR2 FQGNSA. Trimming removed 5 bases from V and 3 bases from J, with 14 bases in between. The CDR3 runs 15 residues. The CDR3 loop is CASSLRDGHYNEQFF. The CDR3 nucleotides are TGTGCCAGCAGCCTCCGGGACGGGCACTACAATGAGCAGTTCTTC.

The CDR3: CASRTGFFGTEAFF. CDR3 coding DNA: TGTGCCAGCCGGACAGGGTTTTTTGGCACTGAAGCTTTCTTT. This chain connects TRBV6-5 to TRBJ1-1; 8 positions agree with TRBD1. The trim removed 8 bases at V and 4 bases at J, leaving 9 bases unmatched. The V gene's germline CDR1 is MNHEY and CDR2 SVGAGI. The CDR3 covers 14 residues.

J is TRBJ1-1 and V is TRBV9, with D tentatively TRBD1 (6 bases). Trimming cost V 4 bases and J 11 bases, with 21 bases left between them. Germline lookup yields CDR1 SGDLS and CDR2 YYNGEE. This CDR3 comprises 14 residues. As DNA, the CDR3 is TGTGCCAGCAGCCCGAAGCAAGGGGGACCGACCGCTTTCTTT. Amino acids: CASSPKQGGPTAFF.

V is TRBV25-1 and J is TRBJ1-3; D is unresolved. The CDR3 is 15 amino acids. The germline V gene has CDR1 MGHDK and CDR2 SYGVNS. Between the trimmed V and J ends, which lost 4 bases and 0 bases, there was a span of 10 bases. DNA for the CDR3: TGTGCCAGCAGTGGACTGGGGAACTCTGGAAACACCATATATTTT. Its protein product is CASSGLGNSGNTIYF.

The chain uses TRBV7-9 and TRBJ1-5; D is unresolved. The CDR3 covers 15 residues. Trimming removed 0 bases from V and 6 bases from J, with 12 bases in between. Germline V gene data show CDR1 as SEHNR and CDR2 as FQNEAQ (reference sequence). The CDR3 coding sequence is TGTGCCAGCAGCTTAGCGGAGGGTATCTTTCAGCCCCAGCATTTT. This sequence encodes CASSLAEGIFQPQHF.

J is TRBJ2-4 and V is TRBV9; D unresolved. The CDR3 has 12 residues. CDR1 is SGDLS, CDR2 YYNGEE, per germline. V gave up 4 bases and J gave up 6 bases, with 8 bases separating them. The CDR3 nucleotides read TGTGCCAGCAGCCCGGTGGGAAACATTCAGTACTTC. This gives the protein CASSPVGNIQYF.

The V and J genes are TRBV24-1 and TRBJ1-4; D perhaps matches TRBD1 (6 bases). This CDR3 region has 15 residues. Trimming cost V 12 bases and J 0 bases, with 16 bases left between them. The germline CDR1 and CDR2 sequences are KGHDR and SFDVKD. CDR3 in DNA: TGTGCCCCCTGCCAAGGGACAACAACTAATGAAAAACTGTTTTTT. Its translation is CAPCQGTTTNEKLFF.

The CDR3 DNA is TGTGCCAGCAGCCAAGGGGCAGTAGTGAACACCGGGGAGCTGTTTTTT. This sequence encodes CASSQGAVVNTGELFF. The chain recombines TRBV11-3 with TRBJ2-2; a weak D match, TRBD1 (5 bases). Germline V CDR1 and CDR2: SGHNT, YENEEA. Trimming cost V 5 bases and J 1 base, with 14 bases left between them. CDR3 length equals 16 residues.

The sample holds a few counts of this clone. The CDR3 is CAISAWDEANYGYTF. In DNA, the CDR3 is TGTGCCATCAGTGCCTGGGACGAAGCTAACTATGGCTACACCTTC. The chain is built from TRBV10-3 and TRBJ1-2; maybe TRBD1 (5 bases). The CDR3 is 15 amino acids. Germline lookup yields CDR1 ENHRY and CDR2 SYGVKD. The V end was cut by 4 bases, the J end by 0 bases, with 12 bases between.

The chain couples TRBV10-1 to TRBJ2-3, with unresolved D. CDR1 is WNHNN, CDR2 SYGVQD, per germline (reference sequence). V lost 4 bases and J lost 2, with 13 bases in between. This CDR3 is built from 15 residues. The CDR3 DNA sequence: TGCGCCAGCAGTGTGGGGAACCCCGACACAGATACGCAGTATTTT. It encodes CASSVGNPDTDTQYF.

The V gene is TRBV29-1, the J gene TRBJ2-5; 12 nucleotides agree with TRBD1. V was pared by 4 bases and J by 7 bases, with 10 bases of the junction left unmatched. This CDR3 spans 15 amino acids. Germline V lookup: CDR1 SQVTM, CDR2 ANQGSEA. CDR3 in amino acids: CSVVVGDRGHGTQYF. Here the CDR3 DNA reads TGCAGCGTTGTGGTGGGGGACAGGGGGCACGGGACCCAGTACTTC.

The CDR3 protein is CASSSLGAGGLLDTQYF. For the CDR3, the DNA is TGTGCCAGCAGCTCGTTGGGAGCGGGGGGTCTTCTAGATACGCAGTATTTT. The chain has TRBV7-2 and TRBJ2-3, with 9 nucleotides matching TRBD2. The CDR3 consists of 17 residues. Trimming at V came to 4 bases and at J to 5 bases, leaving 13 bases not matched to a gene. CDR1 and CDR2 (germline): SGHTA, FQGNSA.

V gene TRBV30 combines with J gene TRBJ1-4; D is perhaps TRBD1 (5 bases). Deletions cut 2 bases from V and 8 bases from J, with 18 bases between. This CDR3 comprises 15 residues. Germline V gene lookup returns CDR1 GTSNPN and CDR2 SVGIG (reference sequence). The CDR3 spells CAWSLGILKGEKLFF. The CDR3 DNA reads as TGTGCCTGGAGTTTAGGGATCCTCAAGGGGGAAAAACTGTTTTTT.

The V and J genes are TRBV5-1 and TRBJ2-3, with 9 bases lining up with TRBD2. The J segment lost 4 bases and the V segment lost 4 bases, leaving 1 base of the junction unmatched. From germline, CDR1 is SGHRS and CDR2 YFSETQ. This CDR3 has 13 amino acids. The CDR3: CASSGTSPDTQYF. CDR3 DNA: TGCGCCAGCAGCGGGACTAGCCCAGATACGCAGTATTTT.

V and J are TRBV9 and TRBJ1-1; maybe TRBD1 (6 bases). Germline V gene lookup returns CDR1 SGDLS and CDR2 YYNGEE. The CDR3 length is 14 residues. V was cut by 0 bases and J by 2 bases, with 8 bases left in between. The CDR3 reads CASSVEGGNTEAFF. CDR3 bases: TGTGCCAGCAGCGTAGAAGGGGGAAACACTGAAGCTTTCTTT.

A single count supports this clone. CDR3 in DNA: TGCGCCAGCAGCTACCTGACGGGGGGGGCCCGGAATGAGCAGTTCTTC. It codes for CASSYLTGGARNEQFF. The chain has TRBV5-1 and TRBJ2-1, with TRBD2 identical over 8 bases. The CDR3 consists of 16 residues. In germline, CDR1 is SGHRS, CDR2 YFSETQ. The junction had 12 bases not matched to a gene; V was cut back by 3 bases and J by 7 bases. Drawing the rest from reference TRBV5-1 and TRBJ2-1, the complete variable domain is KAGVTQTPRYLIKTRGQQVTLSCSPISGHRSVSWYQQTPGQGLQFLFEYFSETQRNKGNFPGRFSGRQFSNSRSEMNVSTLELGDSALYLCASSYLTGGARNEQFFGPGTRLTVL.